Listed here are 9 T cell receptor beta chains from one sample, sequenced in a study of cytomegalovirus exposure and HLA in healthy donors. In the PCR, 60 Vbeta and 13 Jbeta primers were used. This table comes from immunoSEQ multiplex PCR, and its TCRdb copy is limited to in-frame clones, with some not included. The top ten clones hold approximately 9.8% of a sample with around 63,000 clones, about three quarters of them seen once. Sequenced sample: PBMCs. The origin of the receptors is a man in his forties or fifties in good health and CMV-seronegative.

This sequence joins TRBV18 and TRBJ1-5; 9 nucleotides match TRBD1. This CDR3 is 17 amino acids long. Germline CDR1 and CDR2: KGHSH and LQKENI. The trim removed 2 bases at V and 3 bases at J, leaving 8 bases unmatched. The CDR3 DNA reads TGTGCCAGCTCACCATCTCCGGGACAGGGCGTCAATCAGCCCCAGCATTTT. Translation: CASSPSPGQGVNQPQHF.

A note on this clone: Given the absence of the conserved phenylalanine or tryptophan at the CDR3 end, a read error is likely. This chain links TRBV4-2 with TRBJ1-1, with 9 bases identical to TRBD1. The V segment lost 4 bases and the J segment 0 bases; nucleotides outside the gene matches: 3. In germline, CDR1 is LGHNA, CDR2 YNFKEQ. The CDR3 totals 15 residues. The CDR3 DNA sequence: TGTGCCAGCAGCCTGACAGGGGGAGTGAACACTGAAGCTTTCCTT. Protein sequence: CASSLTGGVNTEAFL.

The chain recombines TRBV5-1 with TRBJ2-3; 9 nucleotides line up with TRBD1. With V trimmed by 3 bases and J by 5 bases, 7 bases remained unmatched. This CDR3 has 15 amino acids. CDR1 is SGHRS and CDR2 is YFSETQ in the germline V gene. This CDR3 is CASSSTGGAEDTQYF. Here the CDR3 DNA reads TGCGCCAGCAGCTCAACAGGGGGCGCAGAAGATACGCAGTATTTT.

The genes are TRBV5-1 and TRBJ2-7; the match to TRBD1 covers 10 bases. Germline CDR1 is SGHRS and CDR2 is YFSETQ. This CDR3 spans 15 amino acids. V shed 0 bases and J 2 bases; nucleotides not matched to a gene: 2. CDR3 bases: TGCGCCAGCAGCTTGGGAGGGACAGGGGCCTACGAGCAGTACTTC. It codes for CASSLGGTGAYEQYF.

This chain connects TRBV27 to TRBJ1-3; D remains unclear. V was shortened by 3 bases and J by 3 bases, with 6 bases between the two germline ends. The CDR3 loop spans 13 amino acids. Germline V gives CDR1 MNHEY, CDR2 SMNVEV (reference sequence). The DNA for the CDR3 is TGTGCCAGCAGTTTCAGTGTTGGAAACACCATATATTTT. This encodes CASSFSVGNTIYF.

This sequence joins TRBV18 and TRBJ2-7, with 8 nucleotides matching TRBD2. The trim removed 2 bases at V and 0 bases at J, leaving 9 bases unmatched. The CDR3 is 17 amino acids. The germline gives CDR1 KGHSH, CDR2 LQKENI. The CDR3 loop reads CASSPTPPSGPSYEQYF. The DNA of the CDR3 is TGTGCCAGCTCACCAACCCCTCCTAGCGGGCCCTCCTACGAGCAGTACTTC.

As regards this clone: At one boundary the junction diverges from the germline segment, which might be a read error. The rearrangement uses TRBV6-1 and TRBJ2-7; TRBD2 is a possible D gene (5 bases). Per the germline V gene, CDR1 is MNHNS and CDR2 is SASEGT. The CDR3 length is 11 residues. As DNA, the CDR3 is TGTGCCAGCAGTGAAATACCGGGAACAAACTTC. This gives the protein CASSEIPGTNF.

The rearrangement links TRBV29-1 to TRBJ1-1, with 10 bases lining up with TRBD1. The J segment lost 0 bases and the V segment lost 6 bases, leaving 13 bases of the junction unmatched. Looked up from germline, CDR1 is SQVTM and CDR2 is ANQGSEA. The CDR3 is 17 residues long. CDR3 DNA sequence: TGCAGCGTGCCACTTGGGACAGGGGATTTGGTGAACACTGAAGCTTTCTTT. Its translation is CSVPLGTGDLVNTEAFF.

This clone was observed a few times. The chain uses TRBV6-5 and TRBJ1-1; possibly TRBD1 for D (5 bases). The V and J ends lost 4 bases and 0 bases respectively, with 6 bases between them. The CDR3 length is 13 residues. Germline V gives CDR1 MNHEY, CDR2 SVGAGI. The CDR3 sequence: CASSLGLNTEAFF. The DNA of the CDR3 is TGTGCCAGCAGTTTGGGGCTGAACACTGAAGCTTTCTTT.